This T cell receptor beta chain was identified during a study of T cells after posttransplantation cyclophosphamide. Generated by immunoSEQ multiplex PCR, the TCRdb table keeps only in-frame clones and is missing some. The sample includes tens of thousands of clones, over 95% of them seen just once. Cells defined as naive were viable CD3+CD4+ or CD3+CD8+ and CCR7+CD45RA+CD45RO-CD95-CD27+CD28+. With 0 bases removed from V and 11 bases from J, the gap between germline ends came to 12 bases. Per the germline V gene, CDR1 is LGHNA and CDR2 is YSLEER. The CDR3 totals 13 residues. The V call is TRBV4-3, the J call TRBJ2-3; D perhaps matches TRBD2 (6 bases). The TCR sequence derives from a man aged 35 to 55 in good health, CMV-negative, and a related stem cell transplant donor. Sequencing input: naive CD4+ T cells sorted from PBMCs. The CDR3, as DNA: TGCGCCAGCAGCCAAGATACCGCGGGATTGCAGTATTTT. It is translated as CASSQDTAGLQYF.